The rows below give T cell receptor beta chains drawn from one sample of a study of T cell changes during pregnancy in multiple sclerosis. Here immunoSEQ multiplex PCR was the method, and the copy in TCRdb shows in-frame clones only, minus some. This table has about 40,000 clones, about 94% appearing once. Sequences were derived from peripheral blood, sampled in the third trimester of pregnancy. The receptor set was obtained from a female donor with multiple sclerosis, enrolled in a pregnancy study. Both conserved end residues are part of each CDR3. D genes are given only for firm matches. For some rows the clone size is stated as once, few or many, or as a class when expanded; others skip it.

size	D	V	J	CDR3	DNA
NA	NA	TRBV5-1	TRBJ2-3	CASSLDRGGADTQYF	TGCGCCAGCAGCTTGGACAGGGGAGGCGCAGATACGCAGTATTTT
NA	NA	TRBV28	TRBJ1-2	CASSPPGQFNYGYTF	TGTGCCAGCAGCCCTCCAGGACAGTTTAACTATGGCTACACCTTC
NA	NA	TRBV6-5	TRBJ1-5	CASSPVGAGNQPQHF	TGTGCCAGCAGCCCAGTGGGGGCGGGCAATCAGCCCCAGCATTTT
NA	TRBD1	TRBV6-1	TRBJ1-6	CASSDTPGQGLPLHF	TGTGCCAGCAGCGACACTCCGGGACAGGGTCTACCCCTCCACTTT
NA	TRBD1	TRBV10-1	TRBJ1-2	CASSELPGQGGNYGYTF	TGCGCCAGCAGTGAATTACCGGGACAGGGAGGGAACTATGGCTACACCTTC
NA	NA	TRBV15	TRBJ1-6	CATSRVYLAFAGAANSPLHF	TGTGCCACCAGCAGAGTATATCTGGCATTTGCGGGGGCCGCAAATTCACCCCTCCACTTT
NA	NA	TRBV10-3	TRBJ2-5	CAIRAIQDQETQYF	TGTGCCATCAGGGCCATACAGGATCAAGAGACCCAGTACTTC
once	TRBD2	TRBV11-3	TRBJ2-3	CASSLAGGGIDTQYF	TGTGCCAGCAGCTTAGCTGGGGGGGGGATAGATACGCAGTATTTT
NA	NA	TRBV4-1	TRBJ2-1	CASSQGGRFSYNEQFF	TGCGCCAGCAGCCAAGGTGGGCGCTTCTCCTACAATGAGCAGTTCTTC
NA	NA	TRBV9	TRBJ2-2	CASSVEGSTTGELFF	TGTGCCAGCAGCGTAGAGGGGTCTACCACCGGGGAGCTGTTTTTT
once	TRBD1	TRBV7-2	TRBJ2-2	CASSLGQGTGELFF	TGTGCCAGCAGCTTAGGACAGGGCACCGGGGAGCTGTTTTTT
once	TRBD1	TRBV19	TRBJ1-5	CASTPTGGANQPQHF	TGTGCCAGTACCCCGACAGGGGGAGCCAATCAGCCCCAGCATTTT
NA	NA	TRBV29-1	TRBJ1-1	CSVTRLPGWETEAFF	TGCAGCGTTACCAGATTACCTGGTTGGGAGACTGAAGCTTTCTTT
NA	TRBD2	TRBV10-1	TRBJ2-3	CASSGAGARDTQYF	TGCGCCAGCAGTGGAGCGGGAGCAAGAGATACGCAGTATTTT
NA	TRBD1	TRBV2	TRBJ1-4	CASSRRQGSNEKLFF	TGTGCCAGCAGTCGGAGACAGGGCTCTAATGAAAAACTGTTTTTT
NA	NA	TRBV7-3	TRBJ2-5	CASSLKGHRVNETQYF	TGTGCCAGCAGCTTAAAAGGCCACAGGGTGAATGAGACCCAGTACTTC